The 5 T cell receptor beta chains listed next were all sequenced from one sample in a study of CD8+CD57+ T cells in acquired aplastic anemia. Researchers used genomic DNA as the template to profile TCR beta VDJ and CDR3. In TCRdb, the reads were re-called with MiXCR into one record per CDR3 protein. The sample has fewer than 300,000 distinct CDR3 sequences; less than 85% are singletons. Patients selected for sequencing had displayed CD8+CD57+ cell expansion by flow cytometry. The sample taken for sequencing was sorted CD4+, CD8+, or CD8+CD57+ T cells (not recorded which) from PBMCs. The receptors shown here come from a human donor with aplastic anemia.

A word on this clonotype: The DNA is left out, because the CDR3 cannot be placed on it with certainty; the CDR3 is given as TCRdb lists it. The V gene is TRBV2, the J gene TRBJ2-3; the D segment call TRBD2 is taken from the table without a DNA check. The germline V gene has CDR1 SNHLY and CDR2 FYNNEI. The CDR3 is 14 residues long, ends included. CDR3 loop: CASSWAGGNNEQFF.

The gene calls are TRBV11-2 and TRBJ1-1; no firm D call. V lost 3 bases, J lost 0 bases, and 14 bases lay in between. Germline assignment: CDR1 SGHAT and CDR2 FQNNGV. The CDR3 is 16 amino acids. CDR3 coding DNA: TGTGCCAGCAGCTTGGGCCCAACGCCGTTGAACACTGAAGCTTTCTTT. Translation: CASSLGPTPLNTEAFF.

For this clonotype: A read error may produce the germline difference seen at one junction end. This chain links TRBV7-9 with TRBJ2-2; TRBD2 might be the D (5 bases). The CDR3 is 12 amino acids. CDR1 is SEHNR, CDR2 FQNEAQ, per germline (reference sequence). The CDR3 DNA reads TGTGCCAGCAGCTTAGCTCCCGGGGTGCTGTTTTTT. Translated, it gives CASSLAPGVLFF.

Only one count was recorded for this clonotype. The rearrangement uses TRBV19 and TRBJ1-5; no clear D gene. The V and J ends lost 3 bases and 12 bases respectively, with 21 bases between them. CDR1 is LNHDA, CDR2 SQIVND, per germline (reference sequence). The CDR3 runs 15 residues. DNA of the CDR3: TGTGCCAGTAGTATTACTGGGAGGTACAATAAGGACCAGCATTTT. It translates to CASSITGRYNKDQHF.

The count of this clonotype is one. The chain uses TRBV20-1 and TRBJ2-7, with 11 bases lining up with TRBD2. CDR1 is DFQATT and CDR2 is SNEGSKA in the germline V gene (reference sequence). V lost 0 bases, J lost 3 bases, and 4 bases stayed unmatched. The CDR3 runs 15 residues. The CDR3 loop is CSARDVLAGDYEQYF. CDR3 DNA: TGCAGTGCTAGAGATGTACTAGCGGGGGACTACGAGCAGTACTTC.